The 28 T cell receptor beta chains below all came from one sample that was sequenced in a study of blood T cell repertoires in COVID-19 (dated by TCRdb to the early 2020s). The library was prepared using the immunoSEQ multiplex PCR assay. TCRdb mirrors the immuneACCESS table, restricted to in-frame sequences. Some clones are absent from its copies; in checked studies, under half trace to an unresolved V gene, and the reason for the others is unknown. The sample records about 200,000 clones, roughly nine tenths of which are singletons. Around a fifth of the sample is in the top ten clones. The specimen sequenced was peripheral blood. The receptors shown here come from a man aged 55 to 70 with active or convalescent COVID-19.

CDR3 coding DNA: TGTGCCAGCTCACCACTACCCCACGCAACGAGCTCTGGAAACACCATATATTTT. Protein product: CASSPLPHATSSGNTIYF. The chain combines TRBV18 with TRBJ1-3; D is ambiguous. Trimming took 1 base from V and 0 from J, leaving 16 bases between them. Germline CDR1 and CDR2: KGHSH and LQKENI. This CDR3 is built from 18 residues.

This sequence joins TRBV5-6 and TRBJ2-7; D gene ambiguous. The germline V and J ends were trimmed by 1 base and 4 bases, with 12 bases remaining between them. Germline CDR1 reads SGHDT; CDR2 reads YYEEEE. This CDR3 has 14 residues. In nucleotides, the CDR3 is TGTGCCAGCAGCTTGATCGCGGAAGGATACGAGCAGTACTTC. This codes for CASSLIAEGYEQYF. The variable domain in full, completed from reference TRBV5-6 and TRBJ2-7, reads DAGVTQSPTHLIKTRGQQVTLRCSPKSGHDTVSWYQQALGQGPQFIFQYYEEEERQRGNFPDRFSGHQFPNYSSELNVNALLLGDSALYLCASSLIAEGYEQYFGPGTRLTVT.

V usage is TRBV4-1 and J usage is TRBJ2-3; D remains ambiguous. The CDR3 is 12 amino acids. Germline assignment: CDR1 MGHRA and CDR2 YSYEKL. Between the trimmed V and J ends, which lost 1 base and 8 bases, there was a span of 7 bases. CDR3: CASSQGAGTQYF. Written as DNA, the CDR3 is TGCGCCAGCAGCCAAGGGGCCGGTACGCAGTATTTT.

The chain couples TRBV4-1 to TRBJ1-2; D possibly corresponds to TRBD1 (5 bases). The CDR3 spans 14 residues. Germline V gene lookup returns CDR1 MGHRA and CDR2 YSYEKL. Trimming took 0 bases from V and 5 from J, leaving 10 bases between them. The CDR3 DNA follows: TGCGCCAGCAGCCAAGATCTAAGGGGTTATGGCTACACCTTC. Translated, it gives CASSQDLRGYGYTF.

J is TRBJ2-3 and V is TRBV12-3 or TRBV12-4, with TRBD1 identical over 11 bases. V trimming: 2 bases; J trimming: 15 bases; junction bases outside the gene matches: 4. The CDR3 totals 12 residues. The CDR3 spells CASSLKGQGVYF. For the CDR3, the DNA is TGTGCCAGCAGTTTAAAGGGACAGGGGGTTTATTTT.

V usage is TRBV2 and J usage is TRBJ2-7, with 11 nucleotides matching TRBD1. V dropped 5 bases and J dropped 4; count of bases not matched to a gene: 4. CDR1 SNHLY and CDR2 FYNNEI come from the germline V gene. The CDR3 runs 14 residues. This CDR3 reads CASSKGQGAYEQYF. The CDR3 bases are TGTGCCAGCAGTAAAGGACAGGGGGCTTACGAGCAGTACTTC.

This chain connects TRBV10-3 to TRBJ1-2; D may be TRBD1 (5 bases). Germline V gene lookup returns CDR1 ENHRY and CDR2 SYGVKD. This CDR3 spans 12 amino acids. The germline V and J ends were trimmed by 8 bases and 2 bases, with 9 bases remaining between them. CDR3 in DNA: TGTGCCATCGGGGCAGAGAACTATGGCTACACCTTC. Its translation is CAIGAENYGYTF.

This chain joins TRBV6-6 and TRBJ2-3; no clear D gene. Germline CDR1 reads MNHNY; CDR2 reads SVGAGI (reference sequence). V lost 2 bases and J 4 bases, leaving 4 bases between the germline ends. This CDR3 has 12 residues. The CDR3 loop is CASSYISDTQYF. The DNA for the CDR3 is TGTGCCAGCAGTTACATATCAGATACGCAGTATTTT.

This clone has more than one count but fewer than ten. The chain couples TRBV9 to TRBJ1-5; D gene unclear. The CDR3 is 13 amino acids. Germline V CDR1 and CDR2: SGDLS, YYNGEE. Trimming removed 1 base at V and 7 bases at J, with 9 bases between. The CDR3 protein is CASSVSPGQPQHF. For the CDR3, the DNA is TGTGCCAGCAGCGTAAGTCCGGGACAGCCCCAGCATTTT.

V gene TRBV10-3 combines with J gene TRBJ1-2; D possibly corresponds to TRBD1 (5 bases). Germline V gene sequence: CDR1 ENHRY, CDR2 SYGVKD. The CDR3 runs to 14 residues. Between the trimmed V and J ends, which lost 4 bases and 2 bases, there was a span of 11 bases. The CDR3 region is CAISGDTGNYGYTF. CDR3 bases: TGTGCCATCAGTGGTGACACAGGCAACTATGGCTACACCTTC.

The V and J genes are TRBV5-1 and TRBJ1-4; D is unresolved. The germline V gene encodes CDR1 SGHRS and CDR2 YFSETQ. CDR3 size: 13 residues. V lost 7 bases, J lost 5 bases, and 12 bases lay in between. The CDR3 DNA reads as TGCGCCAGCGCCCGGGCGGGCAATGAAAAACTGTTTTTT. Encoded protein: CASARAGNEKLFF.

The chain has TRBV6-6 and TRBJ2-5; D gene unclear. Germline V gives CDR1 MNHNY, CDR2 SVGAGI (reference sequence). This CDR3 is 13 amino acids long. With 4 bases removed from V and 5 bases from J, the gap between germline ends came to 11 bases. CDR3 DNA: TGTGCCAGCAGTTCCCGAGAGGTGGAGACCCAGTACTTC. Translated: CASSSREVETQYF.

The V call is TRBV19, the J call TRBJ1-6; 7 bases map to TRBD1. Losses at the gene ends were 4 bases for V and 0 bases for J; bases not matched to a gene: 6. This CDR3 has 17 residues. Germline CDR1 reads LNHDA; CDR2 reads SQIVND (reference sequence). CDR3 sequence (DNA): TGTGCCAGTAGTAGAGGACAGGTTAGCTCCTATAATTCACCCCTCCACTTT. Its translation is CASSRGQVSSYNSPLHF.

The CDR3 region is CATSASGGKTQYF. The CDR3 nucleotides read TGTGCCACCAGTGCTAGCGGGGGGAAGACCCAGTACTTC. The chain is built from TRBV24-1 and TRBJ2-5; TRBD2 matches 11 bases. V trimming: 5 bases; J trimming: 6 bases; junction bases outside the gene matches: 1. The CDR3 covers 13 residues. CDR1 is KGHDR and CDR2 is SFDVKD in the germline V gene.

This clone is a singleton in its sample. The genes are TRBV11-3 and TRBJ2-2; a possible D gene is TRBD1 (6 bases). Per the germline V gene, CDR1 is SGHNT and CDR2 is YENEEA. This CDR3 is 15 amino acids long. V was trimmed by 5 bases and J by 4 bases, leaving 14 bases between them. CDR3 bases: TGTGCCAGCAGCAGAGGGGGAACCCGCACCGGGGAGCTGTTTTTT. Translated, it gives CASSRGGTRTGELFF.

The CDR3 here is CASSLLAGVPGELFF. CDR3 nucleotides: TGTGCCAGCAGCCTACTGGCGGGGGTACCCGGGGAGCTGTTTTTT. The V gene is TRBV7-9, the J gene TRBJ2-2, with 7 positions matching TRBD2. Germline values: CDR1 SEHNR, CDR2 FQNEAQ (reference sequence). The CDR3 has 15 residues. V lost 5 bases and J lost 6; bases outside the gene matches: 9.

The rearrangement links TRBV6-5 to TRBJ1-2; possibly TRBD1 for D (5 bases). The CDR3 is made up of 14 amino acids. Germline CDR1 is MNHEY and CDR2 is SVGAGI. Trimming took off 5 bases at V and 6 bases at J, with 16 bases between the two ends. CDR3 bases: TGTGCCAGCAGTCCCTTGGGGGGTGCTAATGGCTACACCTTC. Translated: CASSPLGGANGYTF.

CDR3 amino acids: CSVGASGGNEQFF. The CDR3 nucleotides read TGCAGCGTTGGGGCTAGCGGGGGCAATGAGCAGTTCTTC. This rearrangement joins TRBV29-1 to TRBJ2-1, with 10 bases matching TRBD2. Trimming at V came to 4 bases and at J to 6 bases, leaving 3 bases not matched to a gene. Germline V gene lookup returns CDR1 SQVTM and CDR2 ANQGSEA. The CDR3 is made up of 13 amino acids.

The chain couples TRBV24-1 to TRBJ2-1; maybe TRBD1 (5 bases). The CDR3 is 13 residues long. Germline V gene data show CDR1 as KGHDR and CDR2 as SFDVKD. V was pared by 6 bases and J by 0 bases, with 5 bases between. CDR3 amino acids: CATSTGSYNEQFF. The CDR3 bases are TGTGCCACCAGTACAGGCTCCTACAATGAGCAGTTCTTC.

The chain recombines TRBV2 with TRBJ1-4; a weak D match, TRBD1 (6 bases). The CDR3 is 14 residues long. Per the germline V gene, CDR1 is SNHLY and CDR2 is FYNNEI. Trimming removed 5 bases at V and 7 bases at J, with 14 bases between. The CDR3 region is CASSYDRSGEKLFF. The CDR3 coding sequence is TGTGCCAGCAGTTACGACAGGTCGGGTGAAAAACTGTTTTTT.

This CDR3 reads CASSPGTGDIYGYTF. For the CDR3, the DNA is TGCGCCAGCAGCCCGGGGACAGGGGACATCTATGGCTACACCTTC. The rearrangement links TRBV5-1 to TRBJ1-2; 10 bases match TRBD1. V lost 4 bases to trimming and J lost 4 bases; unmatched junction nucleotides: 7. This CDR3 has 15 amino acids. Germline V CDR1 and CDR2: SGHRS, YFSETQ.

The chain carries TRBV6-1 and TRBJ1-6, with TRBD1 as a possible D gene (5 bases). Trimming left V 2 bases short and J 9 bases short, with 26 bases between. This CDR3 has 19 amino acids. CDR1 is MNHNS, CDR2 SASEGT, per germline. DNA of the CDR3: TGTGCCAGCAGTGAAATGGGGCAGGTACCCGTGGGCTACACTTCACCCCTCCACTTT. Protein sequence: CASSEMGQVPVGYTSPLHF.

The chain links TRBV5-1 to TRBJ2-2; 12 bases align to TRBD2. Germline V gives CDR1 SGHRS, CDR2 YFSETQ. V was clipped by 1 base and J by 7 bases; unmatched bases: 5. This CDR3 has 16 residues. CDR3 sequence reads: CASSLLAGGPGGELFF. CDR3 DNA sequence: TGCGCCAGCAGCTTGCTAGCGGGGGGGCCCGGCGGGGAGCTGTTTTTT.

The CDR3 nucleotides read TGTGCCAGCAGCCCCGGGACAGGGTTTAATTCACCCCTCCACTTT. The encoded protein is CASSPGTGFNSPLHF. This chain uses TRBV7-9 with TRBJ1-6; 9 bases line up with TRBD1. CDR1 and CDR2 (germline): SEHNR, FQNEAQ (reference sequence). CDR3 length: 15 residues. V trimming: 5 bases; J trimming: 6 bases; junction bases outside the gene matches: 5.

This clone was seen a handful of times. This rearrangement joins TRBV4-1 to TRBJ1-1; D ambiguous. In germline, CDR1 is MGHRA, CDR2 YSYEKL. Trimming cost V 8 bases and J 1 base, with 20 bases left between them. This CDR3 comprises 16 residues. CDR3 loop: CASVPGSRRKNTEAFF. CDR3 nucleotides: TGCGCCAGCGTACCGGGTTCGCGAAGAAAGAACACTGAAGCTTTCTTT.

The V call is TRBV19, the J call TRBJ1-6, with TRBD1 matching 11 bases. The CDR3 length is 16 residues. The germline gives CDR1 LNHDA, CDR2 SQIVND (reference sequence). V was pared by 1 base and J by 10 bases, with 6 bases of the junction left unmatched. CDR3: CASSIGFGTGGSPLHF. CDR3 nucleotide sequence: TGTGCCAGTAGTATAGGATTTGGGACAGGGGGATCACCCCTCCACTTT.

The chain carries TRBV5-1 and TRBJ2-3; no reliable D call. This CDR3 contains 15 residues. The germline gives CDR1 SGHRS, CDR2 YFSETQ. Deletions cut 2 bases from V and 1 base from J, with 11 bases between. CDR3 amino acids: CASSFEQVGTDTQYF. The CDR3 nucleotides are TGCGCCAGCAGCTTTGAGCAGGTGGGCACAGATACGCAGTATTTT.

This clone appeared a single time. The chain combines TRBV19 with TRBJ1-2; 8 nucleotides align to TRBD1. The germline CDR1 and CDR2 sequences are LNHDA and SQIVND (reference sequence). V gave up 4 bases and J gave up 5 bases; unmatched junction bases: 12. The CDR3 has 16 amino acids. Written as DNA, the CDR3 is TGTGCCAGTAGTACTTTCCGGGACAGGAGATTGTATGGCTACACCTTC. Translating gives CASSTFRDRRLYGYTF. The variable domain in full, completed from reference TRBV19 and TRBJ1-2, reads DGGITQSPKYLFRKEGQNVTLSCEQNLNHDAMYWYRQDPGQGLRLIYYSQIVNDFQKGDIAEGYSVSREKKESFPLTVTSAQKNPTAFYLCASSTFRDRRLYGYTFGSGTRLTVV.